The clone carrying this T cell receptor beta chain was seen more than once but under ten times. Its matching antigen is unknown. The data were taken from a study of cytomegalovirus exposure and HLA in healthy donors. Use of 60 Vbeta and 13 Jbeta primers characterized the PCR. The assay was immunoSEQ multiplex PCR, and TCRdb's table has in-frame clones only and misses some. The table has more than 130,000 clones, over 75% seen once; the top ten hold approximately 2.3%. This CDR3 is 15 amino acids long. The germline CDR1 and CDR2 sequences are SEHNR and FQNEAQ (reference sequence). V was clipped by 7 bases and J by 0 bases, with 16 bases between them. Overall study results and limits: The investigators catalogued under 200 TCR beta chains as cytomegalovirus-associated.

The source of this sequence is a young man in good health and CMV-seronegative. The chain links TRBV7-9 to TRBJ2-7; weak D call: TRBD1 (5 bases). The sample taken for sequencing was PBMCs. CDR3 residues: CASTLGAADSYEQYF. CDR3 bases: TGTGCCAGCACCCTAGGGGCGGCGGACTCCTACGAGCAGTACTTC.